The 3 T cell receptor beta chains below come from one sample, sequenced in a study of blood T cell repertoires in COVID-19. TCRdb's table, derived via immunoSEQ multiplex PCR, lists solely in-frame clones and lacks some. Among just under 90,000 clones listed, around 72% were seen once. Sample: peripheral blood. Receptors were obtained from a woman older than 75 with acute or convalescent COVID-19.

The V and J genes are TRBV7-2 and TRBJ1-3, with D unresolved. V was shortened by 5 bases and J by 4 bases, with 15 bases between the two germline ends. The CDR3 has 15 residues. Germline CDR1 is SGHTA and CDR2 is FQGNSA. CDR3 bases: TGTGCCAGCAGCCTTGCATTCGAGTCGGGAAACACCATATATTTT. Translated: CASSLAFESGNTIYF.

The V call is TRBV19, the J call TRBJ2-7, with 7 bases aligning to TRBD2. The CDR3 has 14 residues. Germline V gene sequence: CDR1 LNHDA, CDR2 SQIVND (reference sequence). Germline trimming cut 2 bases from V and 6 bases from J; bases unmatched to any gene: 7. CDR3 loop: CASSITGGGVEQYF. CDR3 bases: TGTGCCAGTAGTATAACGGGAGGAGGAGTCGAGCAGTACTTC.

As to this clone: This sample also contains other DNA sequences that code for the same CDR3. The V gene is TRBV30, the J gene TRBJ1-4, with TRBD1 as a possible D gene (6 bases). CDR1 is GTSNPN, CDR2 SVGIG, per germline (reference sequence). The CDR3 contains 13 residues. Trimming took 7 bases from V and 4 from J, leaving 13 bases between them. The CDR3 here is CASPAGDNEKLFF. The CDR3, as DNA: TGTGCCTCCCCCGCAGGGGATAATGAAAAACTGTTTTTT.